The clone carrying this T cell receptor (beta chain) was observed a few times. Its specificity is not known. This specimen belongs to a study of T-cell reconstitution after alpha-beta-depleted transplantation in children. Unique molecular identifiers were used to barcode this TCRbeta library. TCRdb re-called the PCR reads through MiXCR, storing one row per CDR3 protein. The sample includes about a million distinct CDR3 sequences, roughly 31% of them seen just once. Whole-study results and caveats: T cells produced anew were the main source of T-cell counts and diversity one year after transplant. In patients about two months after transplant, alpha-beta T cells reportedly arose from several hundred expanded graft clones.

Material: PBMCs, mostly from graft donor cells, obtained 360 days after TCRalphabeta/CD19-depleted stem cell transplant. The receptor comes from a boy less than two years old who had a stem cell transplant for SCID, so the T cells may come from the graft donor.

The CDR3: CASSLEEWGLATSTDTQYF. The CDR3 DNA is TGTGCCAGCAGCTTAGAGGAATGGGGACTAGCGACTAGCACAGATACGCAGTATTTT. The rearrangement uses TRBV7-8 and TRBJ2-3; TRBD2 agrees at 10 bases. Germline assignment: CDR1 SGHVS and CDR2 FQNEAQ. This CDR3 comprises 19 residues. With 1 base clipped from V and 0 bases from J, the junction kept 10 bases outside the gene matches.